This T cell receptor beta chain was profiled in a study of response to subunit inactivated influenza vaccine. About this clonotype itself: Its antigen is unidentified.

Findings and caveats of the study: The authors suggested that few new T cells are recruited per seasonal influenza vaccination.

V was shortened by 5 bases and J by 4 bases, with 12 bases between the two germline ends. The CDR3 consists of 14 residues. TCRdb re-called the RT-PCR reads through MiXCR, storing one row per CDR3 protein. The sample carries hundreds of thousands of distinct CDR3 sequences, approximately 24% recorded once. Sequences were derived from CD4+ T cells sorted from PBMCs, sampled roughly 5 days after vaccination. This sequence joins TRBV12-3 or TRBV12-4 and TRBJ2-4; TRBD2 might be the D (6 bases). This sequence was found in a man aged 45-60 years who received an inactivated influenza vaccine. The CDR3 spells CASSGGTDKNIQYF. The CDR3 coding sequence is TGTGCCAGCAGTGGCGGGACGGATAAAAACATTCAGTACTTC.